Listed below are T cell receptor beta chains from one sample, sequenced in a study of blood T cell repertoires in COVID-19. This table comes from immunoSEQ multiplex PCR, and its TCRdb copy is limited to in-frame clones, with some not included. This table has 350,000 or so clones, roughly 87% appearing once. Material for sequencing was PBMCs or T cells enriched from blood (not recorded which). Receptor source: a woman in her 30s who had recovered from COVID-19. The CDR3 runs from the conserved cysteine through the conserved F or W. The D gene is left open where the match is weak. Rows give clone size only sometimes, using once, few, many, or a class for an expanded clone.

abundance: .
j_gene: TRBJ2-2
v_gene: TRBV28
d_gene: .
CDR3nt: TGTGCCAGCAGTTACTTAGCGGAGGCCGGGGAGCTGTTTTTT
CDR3aa: CASSYLAEAGELFF

abundance: .
j_gene: TRBJ2-7
v_gene: TRBV6-5
d_gene: .
CDR3nt: TGTGCCAGCACCGGGCGTGACAGGTTGTACGAGCAGTACTTC
CDR3aa: CASTGRDRLYEQYF

abundance: .
j_gene: TRBJ2-7
v_gene: TRBV7-9
d_gene: .
CDR3nt: TGTGCCAGCAACGCGGCAGCGACGTACGAGCAGTACTTC
CDR3aa: CASNAAATYEQYF

abundance: .
j_gene: TRBJ2-2
v_gene: TRBV4-3
d_gene: .
CDR3nt: TGCGCCAGCAGCCAATCCCCACCGGTCTCCCCGAACACCGGGGAGCTGTTTTTT
CDR3aa: CASSQSPPVSPNTGELFF

abundance: .
j_gene: TRBJ2-1
v_gene: TRBV28
d_gene: .
CDR3nt: TGTGCCAGCAGTTTAGGAGCGGCCGCAGACTACAATGAGCAGTTCTTC
CDR3aa: CASSLGAAADYNEQFF

abundance: .
j_gene: TRBJ2-2
v_gene: TRBV7-9
d_gene: TRBD2
CDR3nt: TGTGCCAGCAGCCAATTATTCACCCGACCGGGACTAGCTAGTGGGGAGCTGTTTTTT
CDR3aa: CASSQLFTRPGLASGELFF

abundance: .
j_gene: TRBJ1-1
v_gene: TRBV15
d_gene: TRBD1
CDR3nt: TGTGCCACCAGCAGGTTGAACAGGGGGAACACTGAAGCTTTCTTT
CDR3aa: CATSRLNRGNTEAFF

abundance: .
j_gene: TRBJ1-2
v_gene: TRBV29-1
d_gene: .
CDR3nt: TGCAGCGTTGAAGATCTCAAAAACCGGTATGGCTACACCTTC
CDR3aa: CSVEDLKNRYGYTF

abundance: once
j_gene: TRBJ1-4
v_gene: TRBV11-2
d_gene: .
CDR3nt: TGTGCCAGCAGCCCTGGGGGCGCAGGTGAAAAACTGTTTTTT
CDR3aa: CASSPGGAGEKLFF

abundance: once
j_gene: TRBJ2-3
v_gene: TRBV30
d_gene: TRBD2
CDR3nt: TGTGCCTGGACTAGCGGGGGCGGGGGCCCAGATACGCAGTATTTT
CDR3aa: CAWTSGGGGPDTQYF

abundance: .
j_gene: TRBJ1-1
v_gene: TRBV9
d_gene: TRBD1
CDR3nt: TGTGCCAGCACCGCGACAGGGGCTTGGACTGAAGCTTTCTTT
CDR3aa: CASTATGAWTEAFF

abundance: .
j_gene: TRBJ1-2
v_gene: TRBV28
d_gene: TRBD1
CDR3nt: TGTGCCAGCAGTTTACCAACCGTGACAGGGCCGAACTATGGCTACACCTTC
CDR3aa: CASSLPTVTGPNYGYTF

abundance: .
j_gene: TRBJ2-1
v_gene: TRBV27
d_gene: TRBD2
CDR3nt: TGTGCCAGCAGCGAAGCGGGGGACCCCGGTAATGAGCAGTTCTTC
CDR3aa: CASSEAGDPGNEQFF

abundance: .
j_gene: TRBJ2-7
v_gene: TRBV29-1
d_gene: TRBD2
CDR3nt: TGCAGCGTTTCGTTTGGGACTAGCGGCTACGAGCAGTACTTC
CDR3aa: CSVSFGTSGYEQYF

abundance: .
j_gene: TRBJ2-7
v_gene: TRBV5-1
d_gene: TRBD1
CDR3nt: TGCGCCAGCAGCTTAGACACAGGGGGCATCTACGAGCAGTACTTC
CDR3aa: CASSLDTGGIYEQYF

abundance: once
j_gene: TRBJ2-7
v_gene: TRBV4-1
d_gene: TRBD1
CDR3nt: TGCGCCAGCAGCTACGAACCGGGACAGGGCAGGACGGAGCAGTACTTC
CDR3aa: CASSYEPGQGRTEQYF

abundance: .
j_gene: TRBJ1-2
v_gene: TRBV9
d_gene: .
CDR3nt: TGTGCCAGCAGCGATCGTAGCTATGGCTACACCTTC
CDR3aa: CASSDRSYGYTF

abundance: once
j_gene: TRBJ1-1
v_gene: TRBV6-5
d_gene: .
CDR3nt: TGTGCCAGCAGCCACCGGGGGGCCTCTGAAGCTTTCTTT
CDR3aa: CASSHRGASEAFF

abundance: .
j_gene: TRBJ2-3
v_gene: TRBV2
d_gene: TRBD2
CDR3nt: TGTGCCAGCAGGCTGCTAGCGGGGGGGGCCTACACAGATACGCAGTATTTT
CDR3aa: CASRLLAGGAYTDTQYF

abundance: once
j_gene: TRBJ2-3
v_gene: TRBV7-9
d_gene: .
CDR3nt: TGTGCCAGCAGCTTAAGTGGGGCAGGGTGGGCAGATACGCAGTATTTT
CDR3aa: CASSLSGAGWADTQYF

abundance: .
j_gene: TRBJ1-6
v_gene: TRBV4-2
d_gene: .
CDR3nt: TGTGCCAGCAGCCAAGACCAGGGCGGATCACCCCTCCACTTT
CDR3aa: CASSQDQGGSPLHF

abundance: .
j_gene: TRBJ2-2
v_gene: TRBV7-9
d_gene: .
CDR3nt: TGTGCCAGCAGCTCCCGGACTGACGGGGAGCTGTTTTTT
CDR3aa: CASSSRTDGELFF

abundance: .
j_gene: TRBJ1-2
v_gene: TRBV12-3/TRBV12-4
d_gene: .
CDR3nt: TGTGCCAGCACCAAAATTTTCCACTATGGCTACACCTTC
CDR3aa: CASTKIFHYGYTF

abundance: few
j_gene: TRBJ1-3
v_gene: TRBV3-1/TRBV3-2
d_gene: .
CDR3nt: TGTGGTGTCGGGAGCTCTGGAAACACCATATATTTT
CDR3aa: CGVGSSGNTIYF

abundance: .
j_gene: TRBJ2-2
v_gene: TRBV7-8
d_gene: .
CDR3nt: TGTGCCAGCAGCTTAGCGGTCGGTTCGCTGAACACCGGGGAGCTGTTTTTT
CDR3aa: CASSLAVGSLNTGELFF

abundance: .
j_gene: TRBJ1-4
v_gene: TRBV30
d_gene: .
CDR3nt: TGTGCCTGGAGTACGACAGTACCTAATGAAAAACTGTTTTTT
CDR3aa: CAWSTTVPNEKLFF

abundance: .
j_gene: TRBJ1-4
v_gene: TRBV6-5
d_gene: TRBD1
CDR3nt: TGTGCCAGCAGTTACTCGTCGGGACAGGGGAACGAAAAACTGTTTTTT
CDR3aa: CASSYSSGQGNEKLFF

abundance: .
j_gene: TRBJ2-3
v_gene: TRBV6-1
d_gene: TRBD1
CDR3nt: TGTGCCAGCAGTGAGGAGGCAGGGGGCTCAGATACGCAGTATTTT
CDR3aa: CASSEEAGGSDTQYF

abundance: .
j_gene: TRBJ2-1
v_gene: TRBV28
d_gene: .
CDR3nt: TGTGCCAGCAGTCCGGACATCCCAACCTACAATGAGCAGTTCTTC
CDR3aa: CASSPDIPTYNEQFF

abundance: .
j_gene: TRBJ2-7
v_gene: TRBV5-5
d_gene: .
CDR3nt: TGTGCCAGCAGCTTGGGGGACTCTTTTTCCTACGAGCAGTACTTC
CDR3aa: CASSLGDSFSYEQYF